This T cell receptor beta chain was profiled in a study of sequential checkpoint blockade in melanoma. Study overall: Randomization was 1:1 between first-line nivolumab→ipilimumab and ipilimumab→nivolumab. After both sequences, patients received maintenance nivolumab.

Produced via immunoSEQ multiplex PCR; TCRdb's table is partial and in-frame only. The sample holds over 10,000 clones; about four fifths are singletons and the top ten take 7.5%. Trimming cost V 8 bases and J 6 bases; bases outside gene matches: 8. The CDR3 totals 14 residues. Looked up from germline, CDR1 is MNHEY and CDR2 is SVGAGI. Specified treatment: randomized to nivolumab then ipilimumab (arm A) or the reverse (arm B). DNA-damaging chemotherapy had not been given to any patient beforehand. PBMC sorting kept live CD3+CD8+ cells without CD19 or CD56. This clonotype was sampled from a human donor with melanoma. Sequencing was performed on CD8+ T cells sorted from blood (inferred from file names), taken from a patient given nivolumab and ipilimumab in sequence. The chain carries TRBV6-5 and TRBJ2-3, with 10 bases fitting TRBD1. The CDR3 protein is CASSGTGEFDTQYF. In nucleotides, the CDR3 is TGTGCCAGCTCCGGGACAGGGGAATTTGATACGCAGTATTTT.